One and the same sample provided the 21 T cell receptor beta chains below, sequenced in a study of early T cells in non-severe SARS-CoV-2 infection. TCRdb re-derived calls from the 5' RACE reads in MiXCR, one entry per CDR3 protein. This table has approximately 70,000 distinct CDR3 sequences, approximately 12% appearing once. Sequencing was performed on whole blood. All receptors derive from an adult who was a healthcare worker with PCR-confirmed SARS-CoV-2 infection or an uninfected control (not recorded which).

This clonotype was seen at least ten times. The DNA for the CDR3 is TGTGCCAGCAGCGAACCGCCGACAGGGGATAGGAACGAGCAGTACTTC. Translation gives CASSEPPTGDRNEQYF. The V call is TRBV7-6, the J call TRBJ2-7; 8 bases line up with TRBD1. Germline-derived CDR1 and CDR2 are SGHVS and FNYEAQ. The trim removed 5 bases at V and 5 bases at J, leaving 14 bases unmatched. The CDR3 totals 16 residues.

This clonotype has at least ten counts. The rearrangement uses TRBV18 and TRBJ1-2; weak D call: TRBD1 (5 bases). The V gene lost 2 bases and the J gene lost 5 bases, with 12 bases spanning the gap. The CDR3 is 14 residues long. Germline-derived CDR1 and CDR2 are KGHSH and LQKENI. The CDR3 nucleotides read TGTGCCAGCTCACCAAGAACCCAGGGATATGGCTACACCTTC. It translates to CASSPRTQGYGYTF.

This clonotype was seen a single time. Being one base from a much bigger clone, this may be a read error. V usage is TRBV7-8 and J usage is TRBJ2-3, with TRBD2 identical over 7 bases. Unmatched junction bases numbered 11, after V lost 0 bases and J lost 11 bases. The germline V gene has CDR1 SGHVS and CDR2 FQNEAQ. The CDR3 spans 15 residues. The CDR3 spells CASSLAWSGVEVQYF. The CDR3 bases are TGTGCCAGCAGCTTAGCGTGGAGCGGGGTGGAGGTGCAGTATTTT.

The sample holds many counts of this clonotype. The gene calls are TRBV20-1 and TRBJ1-3; D remains unclear. The CDR3 has 14 amino acids. Per germline, CDR1 DFQATT and CDR2 SNEGSKA (reference sequence). Trimming removed 4 bases from V and 0 bases from J, with 10 bases in between. The CDR3 region is CSANSPTSGNTIYF. In DNA form, the CDR3 reads TGCAGTGCTAACAGTCCCACCTCTGGAAACACCATATATTTT.

This clonotype was observed at least ten times. The rearrangement joins TRBV5-5 to TRBJ2-1, with D uncertain. Germline lookup yields CDR1 SGHKS and CDR2 YYEKEE (reference sequence). V was trimmed by 0 bases and J by 5 bases, leaving 6 bases between them. CDR3 length equals 13 residues. CDR3 DNA sequence: TGTGCCAGCAGCTTGGACAGCCACAATGAGCAGTTCTTC. Its translation: CASSLDSHNEQFF.

There are many counts of this clonotype. The J gene is TRBJ2-3, the V gene TRBV25-1; D is unclear. The germline gives CDR1 MGHDK, CDR2 SYGVNS. The ends were cut back, 5 bases at V and 6 bases at J, with 24 bases in the middle. This CDR3 region has 17 residues. The CDR3 bases are TGTGCCAGCAGTAGAGCCTCCCTCCGGCTCATTCCGGATACGCAGTATTTT. Its translation is CASSRASLRLIPDTQYF. The full variable domain, in which reference TRBV25-1 and TRBJ2-3 provide the parts outside the CDR3, is EADIYQTPRYLVIGTGKKITLECSQTMGHDKMYWYQQDPGMELHLIHYSYGVNSTEKGDLSSESTVSRIRTEHFPLTLESARPSHTSQYLCASSRASLRLIPDTQYFGPGTRLTVL.

This clonotype was seen at least ten times. V usage is TRBV7-9 and J usage is TRBJ2-1; D not certain. Germline V gives CDR1 SEHNR, CDR2 FQNEAQ (reference sequence). This CDR3 contains 14 residues. V was trimmed by 2 bases and J by 7 bases, leaving 12 bases between them. The CDR3 DNA is TGTGCCAGCAGCTTACCTGCCAGAGCTAATGAGCAGTTCTTC. As protein: CASSLPARANEQFF. The entire variable domain, with the rest obtained from reference TRBV7-9 and TRBJ2-1, is as follows: DTGVSQNPRHKITKRGQNVTFRCDPISEHNRLYWYRQTLGQGPEFLTYFQNEAQLEKSRLLSDRFSAERPKGSFSTLEIQRTEQGDSAMYLCASSLPARANEQFFGPGTRLTVL.

This clonotype was recorded many times. The J gene is TRBJ1-1, the V gene TRBV7-2; 9 nucleotides align to TRBD1. CDR1 SGHTA and CDR2 FQGNSA come from the germline V gene. The ends lost 3 bases at V and 5 bases at J; junction bases unmatched: 4. The CDR3 sequence is 14 residues long. This chain's CDR3 is CASSLTGGITEAFF. CDR3 coding DNA: TGTGCCAGCAGCTTGACAGGGGGAATAACTGAAGCTTTCTTT.

This clonotype was counted many times. V usage is TRBV29-1 and J usage is TRBJ2-6; D might be TRBD1 (6 bases). The CDR3 extends over 20 amino acids. V gave up 5 bases and J gave up 0 bases, with 26 bases separating them. The germline gives CDR1 SQVTM, CDR2 ANQGSEA. CDR3 region: CSVRTAGLDFPTSGANVLTF. The CDR3 nucleotides are TGCAGCGTTCGGACAGCTGGGCTGGATTTCCCCACCTCTGGGGCCAACGTCCTGACTTTC.

This sequence joins TRBV10-3 and TRBJ1-6; D not certain. The CDR3 totals 13 residues. V was cut by 3 bases and J by 8 bases, with 8 bases left in between. CDR1 ENHRY and CDR2 SYGVKD come from the germline V gene. CDR3 nucleotides: TGTGCCATCAGTGACAGGACGGATTCACCCCTCCACTTT. Its translation is CAISDRTDSPLHF.

There are many counts of this clonotype. This chain uses TRBV28 with TRBJ2-7; unclear D gene. Trimming pared 7 bases from V and 3 bases from J, leaving 16 bases between. This CDR3 region has 14 residues. Looked up from germline, CDR1 is MDHEN and CDR2 is SYDVKM. This CDR3 is CASTHPDRLYEQYF. Here the CDR3 DNA reads TGTGCCAGCACTCACCCGGACCGACTCTACGAGCAGTACTTC.

In this sample, this clonotype turned up many times. The chain combines TRBV10-1 with TRBJ1-1; D call uncertain. Trimming pared 0 bases from V and 1 base from J, leaving 9 bases between. Per germline, CDR1 WNHNN and CDR2 SYGVQD (reference sequence). The CDR3 is made up of 15 amino acids. The CDR3 here is CASSESPDGNTEAFF. DNA for the CDR3: TGCGCCAGCAGTGAGTCGCCGGACGGGAACACTGAAGCTTTCTTT.

This clonotype was counted many times. This chain connects TRBV14 to TRBJ1-2, with D possibly TRBD1 on 6 matching bases. The germline CDR1 and CDR2 sequences are SGHDN and FVKESK. The CDR3 spans 16 residues. V was clipped by 4 bases and J by 4 bases, with 19 bases between them. CDR3 protein: CASSPLQGWTSYGYTF. In DNA form, the CDR3 reads TGTGCCAGCAGCCCCCTACAGGGATGGACCTCCTATGGCTACACCTTC. Full variable domain (outside the CDR3, taken from reference TRBV14 and TRBJ1-2): EAGVTQFPSHSVIEKGQTVTLRCDPISGHDNLYWYRRVMGKEIKFLLHFVKESKQDESGMPNNRFLAERTGGTYSTLKVQPAELEDSGVYFCASSPLQGWTSYGYTFGSGTRLTVV.

This clonotype was seen many times. This chain links TRBV20-1 with TRBJ1-5, with a weak D call TRBD1 (5 bases). Trimming stripped 5 bases from V and 5 bases from J, with 13 bases between. Germline CDR1 and CDR2: DFQATT and SNEGSKA (reference sequence). The length of the CDR3 is 13 residues. The CDR3 protein is CSASGRVDQPQHF. CDR3 nucleotide sequence: TGCAGTGCTTCGGGACGGGTAGATCAGCCCCAGCATTTT.

This clonotype was counted ten times or more. The J gene is TRBJ1-5, the V gene TRBV28, with 7 positions matching TRBD1. CDR3 length: 13 amino acids. With 8 bases clipped from V and 4 bases from J, the junction kept 5 bases outside the gene matches. Looked up from germline, CDR1 is MDHEN and CDR2 is SYDVKM. CDR3 residues: CASLGQNNQPQHF. CDR3 sequence (DNA): TGTGCCAGCTTGGGACAGAATAATCAGCCCCAGCATTTT.

This clonotype showed up many times. This sequence joins TRBV29-1 and TRBJ1-1; D ambiguous. The V gene lost 6 bases and the J gene lost 3 bases, with 11 bases spanning the gap. The V gene's germline CDR1 is SQVTM and CDR2 ANQGSEA. There are 12 residues in the CDR3. This chain's CDR3 is CSVAGIYTEAFF. CDR3 nucleotide sequence: TGCAGCGTCGCCGGGATTTACACTGAAGCTTTCTTT.

At least ten counts were recorded for this clonotype. J is TRBJ2-1 and V is TRBV29-1; 8 bases align to TRBD2. Germline-derived CDR1 and CDR2 are SQVTM and ANQGSEA. With V trimmed by 7 bases and J by 0 bases, 5 bases remained unmatched. This CDR3 has 14 residues. This CDR3 is CSATSGYSYNEQFF. CDR3 DNA sequence: TGCAGCGCTACTAGCGGATACTCCTACAATGAGCAGTTCTTC.

Comment on this clonotype: One end of the junction fails to match germline, which may point to a read error. The chain recombines TRBV6-5 with TRBJ2-5; D is perhaps TRBD1 (6 bases). Germline V gene sequence: CDR1 MNHEY, CDR2 SVGAGI. The CDR3 covers 14 residues. In DNA form, the CDR3 reads TGTGCCAGCAGCTACTCCAGGGGCCCGAAGACCCAGTACTTC. Protein: CASSYSRGPKTQYF.

The table lists this clonotype with many counts. The chain recombines TRBV7-2 with TRBJ1-5; 9 positions match TRBD1. The V gene's germline CDR1 is SGHTA and CDR2 FQGNSA. There are 16 residues in the CDR3. The V segment lost 6 bases and the J segment 1 base; nucleotides outside the gene matches: 7. The CDR3: CASRSQGAGSNQPQHF. The DNA for the CDR3 is TGTGCCAGCAGGTCACAGGGGGCAGGGAGCAATCAGCCCCAGCATTTT.

The rearrangement uses TRBV28 and TRBJ2-2; the D is unclear. V was cut by 5 bases and J by 0 bases, with 4 bases left in between. From germline, CDR1 is MDHEN and CDR2 SYDVKM. This CDR3 has 13 residues. The CDR3 here is CASSATNTGELFF. The CDR3 DNA reads TGTGCCAGCAGTGCGACGAACACCGGGGAGCTGTTTTTT.

This clonotype was observed many times. The rearrangement joins TRBV11-2 to TRBJ2-3; D is tentatively TRBD1 or TRBD2 (5 bases each). In germline, CDR1 is SGHAT, CDR2 FQNNGV. The CDR3 length is 13 residues. With 0 bases removed from V and 6 bases from J, the gap between germline ends came to 7 bases. The CDR3 sequence is CASSLDGTDTQYF. The CDR3, as DNA: TGTGCCAGCAGCTTAGATGGGACGGATACGCAGTATTTT. The variable domain in full, with the rest retrieved from reference TRBV11-2 and TRBJ2-3, is EAGVAQSPRYKIIEKRQSVAFWCNPISGHATLYWYQQILGQGPKLLIQFQNNGVVDDSQLPKDRFSAERLKGVDSTLKIQPAKLEDSAVYLCASSLDGTDTQYFGPGTRLTVL.